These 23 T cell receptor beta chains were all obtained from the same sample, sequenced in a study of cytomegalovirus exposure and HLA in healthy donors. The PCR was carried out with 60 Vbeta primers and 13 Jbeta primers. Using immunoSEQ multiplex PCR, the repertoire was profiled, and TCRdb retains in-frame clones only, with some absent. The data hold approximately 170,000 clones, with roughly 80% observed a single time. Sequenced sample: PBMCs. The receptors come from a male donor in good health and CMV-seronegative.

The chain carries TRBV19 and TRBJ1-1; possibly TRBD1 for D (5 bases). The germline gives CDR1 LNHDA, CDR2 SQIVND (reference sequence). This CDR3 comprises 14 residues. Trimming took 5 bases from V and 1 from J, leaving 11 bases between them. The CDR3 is CASSPGLSNTEAFF. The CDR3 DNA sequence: TGTGCCAGTAGTCCAGGGTTGTCGAACACTGAAGCTTTCTTT.

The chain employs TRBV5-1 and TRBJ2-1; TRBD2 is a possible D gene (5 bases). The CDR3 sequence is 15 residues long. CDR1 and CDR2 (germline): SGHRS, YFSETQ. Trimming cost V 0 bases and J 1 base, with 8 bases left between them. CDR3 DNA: TGCGCCAGCAGCTTGGCTCGCGGGTCCTACAATGAGCAGTTCTTC. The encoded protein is CASSLARGSYNEQFF.

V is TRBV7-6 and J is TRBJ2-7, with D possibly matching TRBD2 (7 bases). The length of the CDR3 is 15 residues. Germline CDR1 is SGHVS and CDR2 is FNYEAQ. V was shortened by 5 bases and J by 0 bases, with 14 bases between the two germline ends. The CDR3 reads CASSPTGGSSYEQYF. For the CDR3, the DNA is TGTGCCAGCAGCCCCACGGGGGGCAGCTCCTACGAGCAGTACTTC.

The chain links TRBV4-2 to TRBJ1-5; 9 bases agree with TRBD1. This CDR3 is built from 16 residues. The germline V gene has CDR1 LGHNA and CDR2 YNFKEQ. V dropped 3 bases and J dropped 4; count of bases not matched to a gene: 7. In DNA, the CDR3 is TGTGCCAGCAGCCAGGTCCTAGGGACAGGGAATCAGCCCCAGCATTTT. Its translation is CASSQVLGTGNQPQHF.

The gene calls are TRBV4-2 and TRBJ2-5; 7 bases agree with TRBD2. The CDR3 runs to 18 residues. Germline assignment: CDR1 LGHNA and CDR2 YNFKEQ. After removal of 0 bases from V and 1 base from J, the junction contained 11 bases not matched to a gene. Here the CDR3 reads CASSQDPGTGGLQETQYF. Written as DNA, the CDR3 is TGTGCCAGCAGCCAAGACCCAGGAACGGGGGGTCTCCAAGAGACCCAGTACTTC.

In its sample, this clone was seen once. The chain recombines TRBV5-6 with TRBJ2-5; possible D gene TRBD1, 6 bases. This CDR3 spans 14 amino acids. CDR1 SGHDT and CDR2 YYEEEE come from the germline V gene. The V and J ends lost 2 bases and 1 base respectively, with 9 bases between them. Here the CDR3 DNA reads TGTGCCAGCAGCTTACAGGGCTTCCAAGAGACCCAGTACTTC. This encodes CASSLQGFQETQYF.

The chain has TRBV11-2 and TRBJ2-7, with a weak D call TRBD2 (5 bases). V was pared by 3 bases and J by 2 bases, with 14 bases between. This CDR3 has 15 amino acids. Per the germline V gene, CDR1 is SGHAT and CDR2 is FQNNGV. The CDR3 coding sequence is TGTGCCAGCAGCTTTTCCGGGGTCACAACCTACGAGCAGTACTTC. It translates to CASSFSGVTTYEQYF.

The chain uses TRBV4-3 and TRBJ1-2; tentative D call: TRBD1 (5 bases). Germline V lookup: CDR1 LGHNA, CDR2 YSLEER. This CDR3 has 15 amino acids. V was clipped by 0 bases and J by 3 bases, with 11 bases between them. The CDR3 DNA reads TGCGCCAGCAGCCAAGATCAGGGTCGGGACTATGGCTACACCTTC. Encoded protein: CASSQDQGRDYGYTF.

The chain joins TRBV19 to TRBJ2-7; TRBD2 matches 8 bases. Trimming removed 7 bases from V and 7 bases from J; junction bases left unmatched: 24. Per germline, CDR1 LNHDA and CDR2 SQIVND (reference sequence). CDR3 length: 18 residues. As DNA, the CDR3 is TGTGCCAGTACCGCATTTACCGGGAGGGGATCTGGTGGCGGGGAGCAGTACTTC. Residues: CASTAFTGRGSGGGEQYF.

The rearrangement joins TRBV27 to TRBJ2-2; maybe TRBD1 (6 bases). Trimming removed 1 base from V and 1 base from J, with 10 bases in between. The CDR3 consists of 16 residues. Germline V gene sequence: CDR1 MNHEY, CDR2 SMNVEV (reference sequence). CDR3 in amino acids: CASSLWATGNTGELFF. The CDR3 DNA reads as TGTGCCAGCAGTTTATGGGCGACAGGGAACACCGGGGAGCTGTTTTTT.

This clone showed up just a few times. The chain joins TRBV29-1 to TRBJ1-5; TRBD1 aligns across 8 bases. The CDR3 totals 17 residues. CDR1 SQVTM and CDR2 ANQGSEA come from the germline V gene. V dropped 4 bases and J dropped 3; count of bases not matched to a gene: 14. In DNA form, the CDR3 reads TGCAGCGTTGGCCCAGGGGGCCTGACAGACTCCAATCAGCCCCAGCATTTT. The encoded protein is CSVGPGGLTDSNQPQHF.

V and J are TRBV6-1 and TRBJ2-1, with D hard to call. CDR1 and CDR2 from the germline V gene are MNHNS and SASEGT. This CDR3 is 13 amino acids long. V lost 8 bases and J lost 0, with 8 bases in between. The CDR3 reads CASATSSYNEQFF. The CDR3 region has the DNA TGTGCCAGCGCAACTTCCTCCTACAATGAGCAGTTCTTC.

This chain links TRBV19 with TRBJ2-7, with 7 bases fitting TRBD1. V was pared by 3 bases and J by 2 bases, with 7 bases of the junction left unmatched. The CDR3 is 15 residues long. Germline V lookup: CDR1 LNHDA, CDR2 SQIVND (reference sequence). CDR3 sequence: CASSIGDRAPYEQYF. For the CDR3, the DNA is TGTGCCAGTAGTATTGGAGACAGGGCCCCCTACGAGCAGTACTTC.

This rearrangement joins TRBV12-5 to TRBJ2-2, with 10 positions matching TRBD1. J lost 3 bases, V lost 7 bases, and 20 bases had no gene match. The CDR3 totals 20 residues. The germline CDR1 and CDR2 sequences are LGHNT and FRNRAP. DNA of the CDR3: TGTGCTAGTGTGGCCAGAGACAGGGGGCGAAGAGGGTTGGACACCGGGGAGCTGTTTTTT. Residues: CASVARDRGRRGLDTGELFF.

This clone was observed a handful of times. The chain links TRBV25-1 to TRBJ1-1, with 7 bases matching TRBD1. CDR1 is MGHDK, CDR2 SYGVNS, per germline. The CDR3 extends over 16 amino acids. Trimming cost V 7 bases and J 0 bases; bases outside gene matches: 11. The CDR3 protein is CASTKGQQTMNTEAFF. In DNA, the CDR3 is TGTGCCAGCACTAAGGGACAGCAGACGATGAACACTGAAGCTTTCTTT.

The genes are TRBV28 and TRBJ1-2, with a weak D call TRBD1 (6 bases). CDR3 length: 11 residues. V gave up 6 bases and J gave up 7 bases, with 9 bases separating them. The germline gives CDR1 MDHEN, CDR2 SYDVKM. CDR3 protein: CASRVGAGYTF. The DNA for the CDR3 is TGTGCCAGCAGGGTGGGGGCTGGCTACACCTTC.

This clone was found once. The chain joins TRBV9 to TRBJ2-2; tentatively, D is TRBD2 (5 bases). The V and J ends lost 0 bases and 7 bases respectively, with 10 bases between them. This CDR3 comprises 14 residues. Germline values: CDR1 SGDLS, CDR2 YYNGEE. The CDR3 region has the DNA TGTGCCAGCAGCGTAGTCCCCCGGGGCGGGGAGCTGTTTTTT. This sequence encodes CASSVVPRGGELFF.

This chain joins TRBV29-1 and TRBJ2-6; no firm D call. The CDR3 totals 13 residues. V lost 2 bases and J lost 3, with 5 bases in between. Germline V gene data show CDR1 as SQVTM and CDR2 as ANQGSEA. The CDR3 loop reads CSVETGGANVLTF. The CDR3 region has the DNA TGCAGCGTTGAAACCGGTGGGGCCAACGTCCTGACTTTC.

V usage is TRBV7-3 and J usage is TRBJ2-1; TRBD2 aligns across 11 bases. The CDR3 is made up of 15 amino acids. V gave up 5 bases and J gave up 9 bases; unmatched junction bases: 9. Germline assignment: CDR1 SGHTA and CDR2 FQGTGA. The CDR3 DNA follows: TGTGCCAGCAGCACCCCTTGGCTAGCGGGAGGTGAGCAGTTCTTC. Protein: CASSTPWLAGGEQFF.

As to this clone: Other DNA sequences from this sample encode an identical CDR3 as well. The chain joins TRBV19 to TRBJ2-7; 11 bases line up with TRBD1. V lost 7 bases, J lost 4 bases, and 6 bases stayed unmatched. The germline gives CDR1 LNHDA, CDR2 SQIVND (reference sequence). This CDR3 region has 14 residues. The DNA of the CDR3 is TGTGCCAGTACCCCGGGACAGGGGGGGTACGAGCAGTACTTC. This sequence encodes CASTPGQGGYEQYF.

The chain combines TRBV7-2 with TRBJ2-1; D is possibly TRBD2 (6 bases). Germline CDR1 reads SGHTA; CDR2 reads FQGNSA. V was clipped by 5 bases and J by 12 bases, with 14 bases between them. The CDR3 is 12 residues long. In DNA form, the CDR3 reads TGTGCCAGCAGCCCGGCTGGAGCGGGGCAGTTCTTC. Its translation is CASSPAGAGQFF.

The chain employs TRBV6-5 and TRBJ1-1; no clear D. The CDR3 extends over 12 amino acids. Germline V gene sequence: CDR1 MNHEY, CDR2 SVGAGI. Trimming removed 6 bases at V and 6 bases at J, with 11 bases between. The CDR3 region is CASRKNRAEAFF. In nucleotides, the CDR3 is TGTGCCAGCAGGAAGAACCGCGCTGAAGCTTTCTTT.

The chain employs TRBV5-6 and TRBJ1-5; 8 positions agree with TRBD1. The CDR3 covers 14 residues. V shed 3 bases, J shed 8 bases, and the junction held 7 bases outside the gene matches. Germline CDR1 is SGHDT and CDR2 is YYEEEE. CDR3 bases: TGTGCCAGCAGCTCTCAGGGGGCTCGGGAGCCCCAGCATTTT. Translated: CASSSQGAREPQHF.